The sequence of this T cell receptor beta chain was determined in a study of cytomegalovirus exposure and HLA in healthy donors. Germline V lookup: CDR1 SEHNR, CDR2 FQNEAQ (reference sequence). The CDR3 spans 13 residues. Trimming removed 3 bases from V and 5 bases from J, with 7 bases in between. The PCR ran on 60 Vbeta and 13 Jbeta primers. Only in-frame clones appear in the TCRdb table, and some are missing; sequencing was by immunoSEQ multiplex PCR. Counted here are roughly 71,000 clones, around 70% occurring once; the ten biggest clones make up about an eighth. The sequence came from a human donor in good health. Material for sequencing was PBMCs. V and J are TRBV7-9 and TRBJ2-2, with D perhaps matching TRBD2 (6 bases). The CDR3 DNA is TGTGCCAGCAGCTTCGGGGGTACCGGGGAGCTGTTTTTT. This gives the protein CASSFGGTGELFF.